These T cell receptor beta chains were read from a single sample in a study of shared clonotypes between healthy human individuals. Produced via immunoSEQ multiplex PCR; TCRdb's table is partial and in-frame only. The table lists 2,500,000 or so clones, over 85% of them singletons. Sequenced input: naive CD4+ T cells from PBMCs. Receptor source: a man between 18 and 29 years old in good health. Some clones in this sample may be carry-over from other donors' samples. CDR3s include the opening cysteine and the closing phenylalanine or tryptophan.

>TRBV5-1|TRBJ1-1
CASSLPRGDTEAFF
>TRBV6-5|TRBJ2-5
CASRPRGRQTQYF
>TRBV25-1|TRBJ2-7
CASSALGGGYEQYF
>TRBV2|TRBJ2-1
CASSVGLAGRYNEQFF
>TRBV27|TRBJ1-4
CASSLPTRRERLFF
>TRBV7-8|TRBJ1-2
CASSPAGTANYGYTF
>TRBV18|TRBJ2-5
CASSPGGGRSETQYF
>TRBV28|TRBJ2-1
CASRGSGATNEQFF
>TRBV11-1|TRBJ2-5
CASSLGAWSSGNETQYF
>TRBV28|TRBJ1-2
CASSLQGAGNYGYTF
>TRBV28|TRBJ1-1
CASRLGASLAFF
>TRBV11-2|TRBJ1-4
CASRSGQLGGKLFF
>TRBV19|TRBJ2-1
CASSIRGQLALRNEQFF
>TRBV15|TRBJ1-5
CATSRGQGARGNQPQHF
>TRBV29-1|TRBJ1-1
CSVDFRGRLNTEAFF
>TRBV5-1|TRBJ2-7
CASSLGTGGYEQYF
>TRBV6-1|TRBJ1-2
CASSQTHLGTGPYTF
>TRBV29-1|TRBJ2-1
CSSSGRLSYNEQFF
>TRBV18|TRBJ2-1
CASSPLPDRSIRDEQFF
>TRBV27|TRBJ2-2
CASSFRLASTGELFF
>TRBV6-6|TRBJ1-3
CASNRGTAFSGNTIYF
>TRBV4-1|TRBJ1-1
CASSQERQGKTEAFF
>TRBV28|TRBJ2-2
CASSLLAGGPTGELFF
>TRBV28|TRBJ2-3
CASSLQGGSQTDTQYF
>TRBV19|TRBJ1-5
CASSIGRGNQPQHF
>TRBV6-5|TRBJ2-3
CASAVRPTDTQYF
>TRBV6-1|TRBJ1-2
CASSVGRESYGYTF
>TRBV6-1|TRBJ1-1
CASSERQGGNTEAFF
>TRBV5-1|TRBJ1-3
CASSLVSGSLGNTIYF
>TRBV6-6|TRBJ2-7
CASSLLRDEQYF
>TRBV28|TRBJ1-1
CAGKRTDMNTEAFF
>TRBV19|TRBJ1-2
CASSIVRGDGYTF
>TRBV29-1|TRBJ2-5
CSVKDRIYQETQYF
>TRBV7-9|TRBJ2-1
CASSHSGRASYNEQFF
>TRBV6-5|TRBJ2-7
CASSRTSVAYEQYF
>TRBV29-1|TRBJ2-5
CSVNPLAGAGETQYF
>TRBV11-2|TRBJ1-2
CASSSAGGANYGYTF
>TRBV7-3|TRBJ2-5
CASSLGTGTGLETQYF
>TRBV7-9|TRBJ2-7
CASSLGVGGLDF
>TRBV12-2|TRBJ2-1
CASRLHLEWVQFF
>TRBV19|TRBJ1-2
CASSITPVRGRRYGYTF